These 24 T cell receptor beta chains were all obtained from the same sample, sequenced in a study of beta chain features in type 1 diabetes. Expressed TCRB transcripts were sequenced because the entire RNA isolate underwent reverse transcription. Repertoires were generated with immunoSEQ multiplex PCR, while TCRdb's copy carries only in-frame clones and drops some. The top ten clones hold 3.5% to 4.5% of a sample with around 250,000 clones, 25% to 35% of them seen once. Input material: central memory CD4+ T cells from blood. These receptors all stem from a man in his thirties or forties in good health.

This clone appeared a few times. This rearrangement joins TRBV7-2 to TRBJ2-1; TRBD2 aligns across 7 bases. This CDR3 comprises 16 residues. Germline V gene lookup returns CDR1 SGHTA and CDR2 FQGNSA. J was trimmed by 9 bases and V by 1 base; bases with no gene match: 12. This CDR3 reads CASSLERVPGRGEQFF. CDR3 in DNA: TGTGCCAGCAGCTTAGAAAGGGTTCCGGGGAGGGGTGAGCAGTTCTTC.

This clone was counted between two and nine times. The V and J genes are TRBV23-1 and TRBJ2-6; 12 bases are a match to TRBD2. TRBV23-1 is an ORF, and what it does is uncertain. The CDR3 is 19 residues long. J gave up 2 bases and V 8 bases, and 13 bases lay outside the gene matches. The DNA of the CDR3 is TGCGCCAGCCCCCGCCGACTAGCGGGAGTAGCAGCTGGGGCCAACGTCCTGACTTTC. This codes for CASPRRLAGVAAGANVLTF.

This clone has more than one count but fewer than ten. The chain combines TRBV6-5 with TRBJ2-3; D is possibly TRBD1 (6 bases). This CDR3 comprises 13 residues. Trimming removed 6 bases at V and 3 bases at J, with 10 bases between. Germline loops: CDR1 MNHEY, CDR2 SVGAGI. CDR3 DNA: TGTGCCAGCAGATGGACAGCTACAGATACGCAGTATTTT. It yields the protein CASRWTATDTQYF.

This clone was observed a handful of times. V usage is TRBV28 and J usage is TRBJ2-7; a weak D match, TRBD1 (6 bases). CDR1 is MDHEN, CDR2 SYDVKM, per germline. The V end lost 6 bases, the J end lost 7 bases, and 10 bases lay between the germline ends. This CDR3 contains 11 residues. DNA of the CDR3: TGTGCCAGCAGATCAACAGGGGAGCAGTACTTC. Translated, it gives CASRSTGEQYF.

The V call is TRBV7-2, the J call TRBJ2-5, with 7 bases matching TRBD2. V was clipped by 3 bases and J by 1 base; unmatched bases: 5. This CDR3 spans 15 amino acids. The germline CDR1 and CDR2 sequences are SGHTA and FQGNSA. The CDR3 region has the DNA TGTGCCAGCAGCTTGGGCGGGAGACGCCAAGAGACCCAGTACTTC. This encodes CASSLGGRRQETQYF.

There are a few counts of this clone. The genes are TRBV27 and TRBJ1-1, with 12 bases aligning to TRBD1. The germline V gene has CDR1 MNHEY and CDR2 SMNVEV (reference sequence). V trimming: 6 bases; J trimming: 3 bases; junction bases outside the gene matches: 5. This CDR3 is built from 15 residues. CDR3 in DNA: TGTGCCAGCAGGGGACAGGGGGCTCGAGACACTGAAGCTTTCTTT. The encoded protein is CASRGQGARDTEAFF.

The chain links TRBV7-2 to TRBJ2-2; D is undetermined. V lost 1 base to trimming and J lost 6 bases, with 12 bases between them. The CDR3 has 15 residues. Germline values: CDR1 SGHTA, CDR2 FQGNSA. CDR3 region: CASSLGQVIAGELFF. The CDR3, as DNA: TGTGCCAGCAGCTTAGGGCAGGTTATCGCCGGGGAGCTGTTTTTT.

The CDR3 here is CSVDSGLQNTEAFF. The DNA for the CDR3 is TGCAGCGTTGATTCGGGACTCCAGAACACTGAAGCTTTCTTT. The genes are TRBV29-1 and TRBJ1-1; perhaps TRBD1 as D (5 bases). The CDR3 has 14 residues. The germline V gene has CDR1 SQVTM and CDR2 ANQGSEA. The V gene lost 3 bases and the J gene lost 1 base, with 12 bases spanning the gap.

This clone was found a few times. V usage is TRBV7-2 and J usage is TRBJ1-4; TRBD1 agrees at 8 bases. Trimming removed 4 bases from V and 8 bases from J; junction bases left unmatched: 6. Germline CDR1 SGHTA, CDR2 FQGNSA. This CDR3 region has 14 residues. This chain's CDR3 is CASSYGTGSEKLFF. In nucleotides, the CDR3 is TGTGCCAGCAGCTACGGGACAGGATCCGAAAAACTGTTTTTT. The variable domain in full, with the rest retrieved from reference TRBV7-2 and TRBJ1-4, is GAGVSQSPSNKVTEKGKDVELRCDPISGHTALYWYRQSLGQGLEFLIYFQGNSAPDKSGLPSDRFSAERTGGSVSTLTIQRTQQEDSAVYLCASSYGTGSEKLFFGSGTQLSVL.

The chain has TRBV2 and TRBJ2-3, with 9 bases that match TRBD2. Losses at the gene ends were 5 bases for V and 7 bases for J; bases not matched to a gene: 10. Germline lookup yields CDR1 SNHLY and CDR2 FYNNEI. The CDR3 has 15 amino acids. The DNA for the CDR3 is TGTGCCAGCAGTAGCGGGAGGCCCTCTGTTAATACGCAGTATTTT. Translating gives CASSSGRPSVNTQYF.

This clone was seen only a few times. This sequence joins TRBV10-3 and TRBJ2-3; 9 bases line up with TRBD1. The germline V gene has CDR1 ENHRY and CDR2 SYGVKD. This CDR3 is 15 amino acids long. V was clipped by 10 bases and J by 3 bases; unmatched bases: 11. The CDR3 region has the DNA TGTGCCAGCCGACAGGGGGAATTGATAACAGATACGCAGTATTTT. This translates into CASRQGELITDTQYF.

The chain links TRBV9 to TRBJ2-1; TRBD1 might be the D (6 bases). V lost 2 bases and J 0 bases, leaving 9 bases between the germline ends. The germline gives CDR1 SGDLS, CDR2 YYNGEE. This CDR3 region has 15 residues. CDR3 coding DNA: TGTGCCAGCAGCGTTCAGGGGAGCTCCTACAATGAGCAGTTCTTC. Its protein is CASSVQGSSYNEQFF.

This clone was observed a few times. The chain joins TRBV2 to TRBJ1-6; D remains ambiguous. Germline-derived CDR1 and CDR2 are SNHLY and FYNNEI. V lost 2 bases, J lost 8 bases, and 10 bases lay in between. The length of the CDR3 is 14 residues. The CDR3 here is CASSETRGDSPLHF. The DNA for the CDR3 is TGTGCCAGCAGTGAAACCAGAGGAGATTCACCCCTCCACTTT.

The gene calls are TRBV7-9 and TRBJ2-3, with TRBD2 identical over 7 bases. J was trimmed by 0 bases and V by 4 bases; bases with no gene match: 4. CDR3 length: 15 residues. CDR1 is SEHNR and CDR2 is FQNEAQ in the germline V gene (reference sequence). The CDR3 DNA is TGTGCCAGCAGCTGGAATAGCGGGAGCACAGATACGCAGTATTTT. Protein sequence: CASSWNSGSTDTQYF. Filled out from reference TRBV7-9 and TRBJ2-3, the complete variable domain reads DTGVSQNPRHKITKRGQNVTFRCDPISEHNRLYWYRQTLGQGPEFLTYFQNEAQLEKSRLLSDRFSAERPKGSFSTLEIQRTEQGDSAMYLCASSWNSGSTDTQYFGPGTRLTVL.

A few counts support this clone. The chain's CDR3 is CASSSMGGGPSYEQYF. CDR3 coding DNA: TGTGCCAGCAGTTCTATGGGAGGGGGCCCTTCCTACGAGCAGTACTTC. This chain links TRBV28 with TRBJ2-7; perhaps D is TRBD1 or TRBD2 (7 bases each). The CDR3 is 16 amino acids. Deletions cut 4 bases from V and 1 base from J, with 17 bases between. Germline V gene data show CDR1 as MDHEN and CDR2 as SYDVKM.

The rearrangement uses TRBV29-1 and TRBJ1-1; D call uncertain. With 3 bases removed from V and 0 bases from J, the gap between germline ends came to 11 bases. This CDR3 comprises 14 residues. Germline CDR1 is SQVTM and CDR2 is ANQGSEA. CDR3 sequence (DNA): TGCAGCGTTGACCGGCGCAGCCTGAACACTGAAGCTTTCTTT. Its translation is CSVDRRSLNTEAFF.

This clone was counted a few times. The V and J genes are TRBV2 and TRBJ2-1; D remains ambiguous. CDR1 and CDR2 (germline): SNHLY, FYNNEI. The CDR3 is 12 residues long. Between the trimmed V and J ends, which lost 1 base and 3 bases, there was a span of 1 base. CDR3 in amino acids: CASSEGYNEQFF. CDR3 DNA: TGTGCCAGCAGTGAAGGCTACAATGAGCAGTTCTTC. Together with reference TRBV2 and TRBJ2-1, the CDR3 gives the full variable domain: EPEVTQTPSHQVTQMGQEVILRCVPISNHLYFYWYRQILGQKVEFLVSFYNNEISEKSEIFDDQFSVERPDGSNFTLKIRSTKLEDSAMYFCASSEGYNEQFFGPGTRLTVL.

The table lists this clone with many counts. Other DNA sequences from this sample encode an identical CDR3 as well. V and J are TRBV7-9 and TRBJ2-5; tentatively, D is TRBD2 (5 bases). V lost 5 bases to trimming and J lost 5 bases, with 6 bases between them. Germline-derived CDR1 and CDR2 are SEHNR and FQNEAQ (reference sequence). The CDR3 covers 11 residues. The CDR3 region is CASSPGETQYF. CDR3 DNA sequence: TGTGCCAGCAGCCCGGGGGAGACCCAGTACTTC.

The chain joins TRBV30 to TRBJ1-2, with D unresolved. CDR1 is GTSNPN and CDR2 is SVGIG in the germline V gene (reference sequence). This CDR3 spans 12 amino acids. V was trimmed by 0 bases and J by 3 bases, leaving 5 bases between them. DNA for the CDR3: TGTGCCTGGAGTGTACGGTACTATGGCTACACCTTC. The encoded protein is CAWSVRYYGYTF.

The chain carries TRBV2 and TRBJ2-1; 15 nucleotides agree with TRBD2. The CDR3 runs to 15 residues. V was clipped by 6 bases and J by 10 bases; unmatched bases: 7. Germline lookup yields CDR1 SNHLY and CDR2 FYNNEI. CDR3 in amino acids: CASRPGLAGGHEQFF. Here the CDR3 DNA reads TGTGCCAGCAGGCCGGGACTAGCGGGGGGCCACGAGCAGTTCTTC.

This clone was seen only a few times. This chain links TRBV7-2 with TRBJ2-7; D ambiguous. The CDR3 is 15 residues long. In germline, CDR1 is SGHTA, CDR2 FQGNSA. Trimming left V 1 base short and J 8 bases short, with 18 bases between. The CDR3 coding sequence is TGTGCCAGCAGCTTAGAGGACGGCCCTACGATGCAGCAGTACTTC. Its protein is CASSLEDGPTMQQYF. The full variable domain, rest sourced from reference TRBV7-2 and TRBJ2-7, is GAGVSQSPSNKVTEKGKDVELRCDPISGHTALYWYRQSLGQGLEFLIYFQGNSAPDKSGLPSDRFSAERTGGSVSTLTIQRTQQEDSAVYLCASSLEDGPTMQQYFGPGTRLTVT.

V gene TRBV30 combines with J gene TRBJ1-2; no definite D call. Germline V CDR1 and CDR2: GTSNPN, SVGIG (reference sequence). Trimming removed 2 bases from V and 4 bases from J, with 11 bases in between. This CDR3 is 13 amino acids long. CDR3 DNA: TGTGCCTGGAGTCTCCCGTTGGCCTATGGCTACACCTTC. This translates into CAWSLPLAYGYTF. Combining the CDR3 with reference TRBV30 and TRBJ1-2 gives the whole variable domain SQTIHQWPATLVQPVGSPLSLECTVEGTSNPNLYWYRQAAGRGLQLLFYSVGIGQISSEVPQNLSASRPQDRQFILSSKKLLLSDSGFYLCAWSLPLAYGYTFGSGTRLTVV.

The table lists this clone with many counts. This rearrangement joins TRBV11-1 to TRBJ1-1; the D is unclear. Germline-derived CDR1 and CDR2 are SGHAT and FQDESV (reference sequence). The CDR3 consists of 15 residues. Trimming shortened V by 3 bases and J by 1 base, and 12 bases separated the two germline ends. The CDR3 protein is CASSFSRVSNTEAFF. The CDR3 region has the DNA TGTGCCAGCAGCTTCTCTCGGGTCTCGAACACTGAAGCTTTCTTT.

The chain links TRBV19 to TRBJ1-1; D gene ambiguous. Deletions cut 8 bases from V and 3 bases from J, with 7 bases between. Germline loops: CDR1 LNHDA, CDR2 SQIVND (reference sequence). This CDR3 spans 11 amino acids. The CDR3 is CASLQYTEAFF. CDR3 bases: TGTGCCAGTTTACAGTACACTGAAGCTTTCTTT.